These 20 T cell receptor beta chains share one sample of origin, sequenced in a study of T cells in Graves' hyperthyroidism and ophthalmopathy. It was RNA transcripts that yielded the amplified TCR beta CDR3 regions. TCR CDR3 underwent first-round RT-PCR with the HTBI primer set. TCRdb called the multiplex PCR reads again in MiXCR, with one record for every CDR3 protein. The sample gives around 540,000 distinct CDR3 sequences, under 60% of which show up once; nearly 8.5% is in the top ten. The sample taken for sequencing was peripheral blood or thyroid tissue (not recorded which). Source of these receptors: a young woman with Graves' hyperthyroidism.

The chain carries TRBV10-3 and TRBJ2-5; D may be TRBD1 or TRBD2 (6 bases each). Per germline, CDR1 ENHRY and CDR2 SYGVKD. The CDR3 extends over 12 amino acids. Trimming left V 10 bases short and J 4 bases short, with 13 bases between. CDR3 residues: CATGGRSETQYF. The CDR3 region has the DNA TGTGCCACCGGGGGCAGATCAGAGACCCAGTACTTC.

This clonotype was detected ten times or more. This chain connects TRBV29-1 to TRBJ2-5; possibly TRBD1 for D (5 bases). V was trimmed by 2 bases and J by 4 bases, leaving 11 bases between them. This CDR3 region has 13 residues. Germline loops: CDR1 SQVTM, CDR2 ANQGSEA. The CDR3 bases are TGCAGCGTTGAAATGGCCAGGGCAGAGACCCAGTACTTC. Translation gives CSVEMARAETQYF.

Comment on this clonotype: An end of the junction does not agree with germline; a read error may underlie this. The rearrangement uses TRBV7-3 and TRBJ2-7; 11 bases fit TRBD2. Germline CDR1 reads SGHTA; CDR2 reads FQGTGA. The length of the CDR3 is 16 residues. The CDR3, as DNA: TGCGCCAGCAGCCAACCTACTAGCGGGAGCTCCTACGAGCAGTACTTC. It yields the protein CASSQPTSGSSYEQYF. The entire variable domain, with the rest obtained from reference TRBV7-3 and TRBJ2-7, is as follows: GAGVSQTPSNKVTEKGKYVELRCDPISGHTALYWYRQSLGQGPEFLIYFQGTGAADDSGLPNDRFFAVRPEGSVSTLKIQRTERGDSAVYLCASSQPTSGSSYEQYFGPGTRLTVT.

This clonotype came up a few times. CDR3 protein: CASTSLASTQNTGELFF. Written as DNA, the CDR3 is TGTGCCAGCACATCCCTGGCGAGCACACAAAACACCGGGGAGCTGTTTTTT. The gene calls are TRBV7-8 and TRBJ2-2; no firm D call. The V end lost 7 bases, the J end lost 2 bases, and 20 bases lay between the germline ends. The CDR3 extends over 17 amino acids. Per germline, CDR1 SGHVS and CDR2 FQNEAQ.

This clonotype was recorded at least ten times. The genes are TRBV7-9 and TRBJ2-7; 10 bases line up with TRBD1. V lost 5 bases and J lost 4; bases outside the gene matches: 2. CDR1 is SEHNR, CDR2 FQNEAQ, per germline (reference sequence). CDR3 length equals 13 residues. The CDR3 nucleotides are TGTGCCAGCAGCGACAGGGGGCTGTACGAGCAGTACTTC. This gives the protein CASSDRGLYEQYF.

This clonotype was counted ten times or more. Sequence at one end of the junction differs from germline and may be a read error. The chain combines TRBV12-3 or TRBV12-4 with TRBJ1-5; D is uncertain. CDR3 length: 13 residues. CDR3: CASSLFSTQPQHF. DNA for the CDR3: TGTGCCAGCAGTTTATTCAGCACTCAGCCCCAGCATTTT.

In this sample, this clonotype turned up many times. This chain links TRBV29-1 with TRBJ1-1; TRBD1 aligns across 7 bases. J was trimmed by 1 base and V by 4 bases; bases with no gene match: 0. Germline-derived CDR1 and CDR2 are SQVTM and ANQGSEA. This CDR3 contains 12 residues. In DNA form, the CDR3 reads TGCAGCGTTGGGACAGGGAACACTGAAGCTTTCTTT. Amino acids: CSVGTGNTEAFF. The entire variable domain, with the rest obtained from reference TRBV29-1 and TRBJ1-1, is as follows: SAVISQKPSRDICQRGTSLTIQCQVDSQVTMMFWYRQQPGQSLTLIATANQGSEATYESGFVIDKFPISRPNLTFSTLTVSNMSPEDSSIYLCSVGTGNTEAFFGQGTRLTVV.

V and J are TRBV7-9 and TRBJ2-5; the D call may be TRBD1 or TRBD2 (7 bases each). V was pared by 5 bases and J by 4 bases, with 23 bases between. This CDR3 region has 17 residues. In germline, CDR1 is SEHNR, CDR2 FQNEAQ (reference sequence). The CDR3 DNA follows: TGTGCCAGCAGCCCCGAGGGGAGGGGGCGCGACGGAGAGACCCAGTACTTC. Residues: CASSPEGRGRDGETQYF.

This clonotype was detected a few times. The V call is TRBV2, the J call TRBJ2-5; possible D gene TRBD2, 6 bases. The germline CDR1 and CDR2 sequences are SNHLY and FYNNEI. The CDR3 is made up of 15 amino acids. Trimming pared 5 bases from V and 1 base from J, leaving 14 bases between. The CDR3 spells CASSLYSGLQETQYF. In DNA form, the CDR3 reads TGTGCCAGCAGTTTATACTCGGGACTCCAAGAGACCCAGTACTTC.

This clonotype was found a few times. The rearrangement uses TRBV15 and TRBJ1-4, with D hard to call. Deletions cut 10 bases from V and 0 bases from J, with 9 bases between. The germline V gene has CDR1 LNHNV and CDR2 YYDKDF (reference sequence). The CDR3 is 13 amino acids. CDR3 residues: CASGTATNEKLFF. The CDR3 DNA reads as TGTGCCAGCGGAACAGCAACTAATGAAAAACTGTTTTTT. The variable domain in full, with the rest retrieved from reference TRBV15 and TRBJ1-4, is DAMVIQNPRYQVTQFGKPVTLSCSQTLNHNVMYWYQQKSSQAPKLLFHYYDKDFNNEADTPDNFQSRRPNTSFCFLDIRSPGLGDTAMYLCASGTATNEKLFFGSGTQLSVL.

The V gene is TRBV2, the J gene TRBJ1-1; 13 bases are shared with TRBD2. Matching the DNA end better, TRBJ2-3 makes the J call doubtful. In germline, CDR1 is SNHLY, CDR2 FYNNEI. The CDR3 runs 15 residues. CDR3 protein: CASSSSGTSGTLQYF. In DNA form, the CDR3 reads TGTGCCAGCAGTTCTTCCGGGACTAGCGGGACGCTCCAGTATTTT.

This clonotype has a single count. J is TRBJ2-5 and V is TRBV29-1; either TRBD1 or TRBD2 may fit D (5 bases each). V lost 4 bases and J lost 5, with 14 bases in between. Looked up from germline, CDR1 is SQVTM and CDR2 is ANQGSEA. The length of the CDR3 is 13 residues. CDR3 protein: CSVGQVGVETQYF. CDR3 coding DNA: TGCAGCGTTGGGCAGGTGGGGGTGGAGACCCAGTACTTC.

Many counts were recorded for this clonotype. The V and J genes are TRBV10-3 and TRBJ1-2; no definite D call. CDR3 length: 15 residues. Trimming pared 6 bases from V and 1 base from J, leaving 15 bases between. Germline assignment: CDR1 ENHRY and CDR2 SYGVKD. The CDR3 coding sequence is TGTGCCATCAGGACCTGGCCCAAGGGTAACTATGGCTACACCTTC. This sequence encodes CAIRTWPKGNYGYTF.

The table lists this clonotype with many counts. This rearrangement joins TRBV12-3 or TRBV12-4 to TRBJ1-5; D gene uncertain. This CDR3 has 15 amino acids. Deletions cut 3 bases from V and 4 bases from J, with 13 bases between. The CDR3 sequence is CASSLSRATNQPQHF. The CDR3 DNA is TGTGCCAGCAGTTTGAGTAGGGCCACGAATCAGCCCCAGCATTTT.

Concerning this clonotype: The germline gene is not matched at one end of the junction; a read error may be the cause. V is TRBV10-3 and J is TRBJ2-2, with unresolved D. Germline V gene sequence: CDR1 ENHRY, CDR2 SYGVKD. CDR3 size: 14 residues. CDR3 protein: CASSSQENTGELFF. The DNA of the CDR3 is TGTGCCAGCAGTTCCCAGGAGAACACCGGGGAGCTGTTTTTT.

The J gene is TRBJ2-5, the V gene TRBV20-1, with 9 bases matching TRBD1. The CDR3 has 13 residues. V shed 5 bases, J shed 4 bases, and the junction held 5 bases outside the gene matches. The germline V gene has CDR1 DFQATT and CDR2 SNEGSKA (reference sequence). This CDR3 is CSAGQGSRETQYF. The DNA for the CDR3 is TGCAGTGCTGGACAGGGGAGTCGAGAGACCCAGTACTTC.

Only a few counts were recorded for this clonotype. The CDR3: CASSDGYADGYTF. In nucleotides, the CDR3 is TGTGCCAGCAGTGACGGTTACGCAGATGGCTACACCTTC. The J gene is TRBJ1-2, the V gene TRBV6-6; D ambiguous. Between the trimmed V and J ends, which lost 5 bases and 6 bases, there was a span of 13 bases. The CDR3 length is 13 residues. Germline CDR1 and CDR2: MNHNY and SVGAGI (reference sequence).

A word on this clonotype: One base away lies a much larger clone, so this may be a sequencing read error. The DNA of the CDR3 is TGTGCCAGCGGCAGGGACAGGGGGCAAGAGACCCAGTACTTC. Its translation: CASGRDRGQETQYF. The chain links TRBV2 to TRBJ2-5; 11 positions agree with TRBD1. V was pared by 8 bases and J by 2 bases, with 4 bases of the junction left unmatched. The germline gives CDR1 SNHLY, CDR2 FYNNEI. The CDR3 covers 14 residues. Full variable domain (rest looked up from reference TRBV2 and TRBJ2-5): EPEVTQTPSHQVTQMGQEVILRCVPISNHLYFYWYRQILGQKVEFLVSFYNNEISEKSEIFDDQFSVERPDGSNFTLKIRSTKLEDSAMYFCASGRDRGQETQYFGPGTRLLVL.

The genes are TRBV7-2 and TRBJ1-2; the match to TRBD1 covers 10 bases. Looked up from germline, CDR1 is SGHTA and CDR2 is FQGNSA. Unmatched junction bases numbered 4, after V lost 1 base and J lost 8 bases. The CDR3 spans 14 residues. The CDR3 nucleotides are TGTGCCAGCAGCTTAGATCCGACAGGGGGCGGCTACACCTTC. This translates into CASSLDPTGGGYTF.

This clonotype was seen more than once but under ten times. The chain employs TRBV7-2 and TRBJ1-5; D remains unclear. Per germline, CDR1 SGHTA and CDR2 FQGNSA. The CDR3 runs 13 residues. With 5 bases removed from V and 5 bases from J, the gap between germline ends came to 10 bases. CDR3 region: CASSQASHQPQHF. CDR3 coding DNA: TGTGCCAGCAGCCAGGCAAGCCATCAGCCCCAGCATTTT. Full variable domain (outside the CDR3, taken from reference TRBV7-2 and TRBJ1-5): GAGVSQSPSNKVTEKGKDVELRCDPISGHTALYWYRQSLGQGLEFLIYFQGNSAPDKSGLPSDRFSAERTGGSVSTLTIQRTQQEDSAVYLCASSQASHQPQHFGDGTRLSIL.